What follows are 16 T cell receptor beta chains derived from one specimen sequenced in a study of shared clonotypes between healthy human individuals. Generated by immunoSEQ multiplex PCR, the TCRdb table keeps only in-frame clones and is missing some. The repertoire holds approximately 2.4 million clones, with approximately 96% as singletons. Source material: naive CD4+ T cells sorted from blood. Documented subset: CD45RA+ positively selected. Receptors originate from a man younger than 30 in good health.

The chain uses TRBV19 and TRBJ1-2; D not certain. In germline, CDR1 is LNHDA, CDR2 SQIVND (reference sequence). This CDR3 has 13 residues. V was cut by 6 bases and J by 2 bases, with 10 bases left in between. The CDR3 region is CASRLGSNYGYTF. The CDR3 DNA is TGTGCCAGTAGGCTCGGGAGCAACTATGGCTACACCTTC.

The chain recombines TRBV27 with TRBJ2-1; D remains unclear. Germline V gene sequence: CDR1 MNHEY, CDR2 SMNVEV (reference sequence). The CDR3 length is 18 residues. Trimming took 1 base from V and 0 from J, leaving 16 bases between them. The CDR3 spells CASSLFHVGGSSYNEQFF. CDR3 sequence (DNA): TGTGCCAGCAGTTTATTTCACGTCGGCGGTAGCTCCTACAATGAGCAGTTCTTC.

The genes are TRBV21-1 and TRBJ2-6. TRBV21-1 is assigned pseudogene status. The CDR3 has 17 residues. This CDR3 is CASSKTGRGGGANVLTF. In nucleotides, the CDR3 is TGTGCCAGCAGCAAAACAGGCAGGGGAGGTGGGGCCAACGTCCTGACTTTC.

Remarks on this clone: This sample also contains other DNA sequences that code for the same CDR3. This chain connects TRBV18 to TRBJ2-7; TRBD1 might be the D (5 bases). This CDR3 is built from 13 residues. With 1 base removed from V and 5 bases from J, the gap between germline ends came to 9 bases. Germline values: CDR1 KGHSH, CDR2 LQKENI. The CDR3 coding sequence is TGTGCCAGCTCACCACGGGGCGGAGACGAGCAGTACTTC. Its translation is CASSPRGGDEQYF.

Regarding this clone: The sample carries other DNA sequences with the same CDR3. The chain combines TRBV18 with TRBJ1-1, with D possibly TRBD1 on 5 matching bases. Germline V gene lookup returns CDR1 KGHSH and CDR2 LQKENI. The CDR3 consists of 13 residues. V shed 3 bases and J shed 1 base, with 6 bases lying between them. The CDR3 DNA reads TGTGCCAGCTCACCGGGGCAGAACACTGAAGCTTTCTTT. This sequence encodes CASSPGQNTEAFF.

The rearrangement uses TRBV7-9 and TRBJ2-3; D is possibly TRBD1 or TRBD2 (5 bases each). Per germline, CDR1 SEHNR and CDR2 FQNEAQ (reference sequence). The CDR3 is 17 residues long. V lost 1 base and J lost 10, with 24 bases in between. CDR3 sequence: CASSLVGLGEPRGAQYF. CDR3 bases: TGTGCCAGCAGCTTAGTAGGTCTAGGGGAGCCCAGAGGTGCGCAGTATTTT.

J is TRBJ2-2 and V is TRBV30; perhaps TRBD2 as D (6 bases). The CDR3 runs 15 residues. Per germline, CDR1 GTSNPN and CDR2 SVGIG (reference sequence). Trimming shortened V by 2 bases and J by 1 base, and 11 bases separated the two germline ends. In DNA form, the CDR3 reads TGTGCCTGGAGTCCCCTGGGGGGGAACACCGGGGAGCTGTTTTTT. The encoded protein is CAWSPLGGNTGELFF.

J is TRBJ2-3 and V is TRBV7-2; possible D gene TRBD2, 5 bases. V was cut by 2 bases and J by 4 bases, with 10 bases left in between. The length of the CDR3 is 14 residues. CDR1 and CDR2 from the germline V gene are SGHTA and FQGNSA. This chain's CDR3 is CASSLNASPDTQYF. CDR3 nucleotides: TGTGCCAGCAGCTTAAATGCTAGCCCAGATACGCAGTATTTT.

This chain links TRBV9 with TRBJ2-1; 10 bases match TRBD2. The junction had 15 bases not matched to a gene; V was cut back by 6 bases and J by 0 bases. The CDR3 consists of 19 residues. The germline CDR1 and CDR2 sequences are SGDLS and YYNGEE. The CDR3 region is CASTRQAGLADSSYNEQFF. CDR3 DNA: TGTGCCAGCACCCGACAGGCAGGACTAGCGGACAGCTCCTACAATGAGCAGTTCTTC.

The V gene is TRBV5-4, the J gene TRBJ2-2; no clear D. Trimming cost V 4 bases and J 2 bases, with 6 bases left between them. CDR3 length: 13 residues. The germline V gene encodes CDR1 SGHNT and CDR2 YYREEE (reference sequence). DNA for the CDR3: TGTGCCAGCAGCCCGATCAACACCGGGGAGCTGTTTTTT. This encodes CASSPINTGELFF.

The chain couples TRBV10-1 to TRBJ2-5; D is possibly TRBD2 (6 bases). Trimming stripped 0 bases from V and 2 bases from J, with 13 bases between. The germline V gene has CDR1 WNHNN and CDR2 SYGVQD (reference sequence). The CDR3 covers 16 residues. The CDR3 loop reads CASSESGGATQETQYF. The CDR3 DNA reads TGCGCCAGCAGTGAGTCGGGCGGGGCGACGCAAGAGACCCAGTACTTC.

The chain carries TRBV28 and TRBJ1-4, with 7 bases aligning to TRBD1. The CDR3 has 14 amino acids. CDR1 is MDHEN and CDR2 is SYDVKM in the germline V gene. The trim removed 5 bases at V and 8 bases at J, leaving 8 bases unmatched. The CDR3 coding sequence is TGTGCCAGCAGTCTCCGACAGGGCGGGGAAAAACTGTTTTTT. Its protein is CASSLRQGGEKLFF.

The chain couples TRBV19 to TRBJ1-3; D remains unclear. Looked up from germline, CDR1 is LNHDA and CDR2 is SQIVND (reference sequence). The V end was cut by 9 bases, the J end by 1 base, with 16 bases between. There are 15 residues in the CDR3. The CDR3 spells CASASTSGSGNTIYF. The CDR3 DNA sequence: TGTGCCAGCGCTTCGACCTCGGGGTCTGGAAACACCATATATTTT. Drawing the rest from reference TRBV19 and TRBJ1-3, the complete variable domain is DGGITQSPKYLFRKEGQNVTLSCEQNLNHDAMYWYRQDPGQGLRLIYYSQIVNDFQKGDIAEGYSVSREKKESFPLTVTSAQKNPTAFYLCASASTSGSGNTIYFGEGSWLTVV.

This clone was observed a single time. J is TRBJ2-7 and V is TRBV7-2; no clear D gene. V lost 5 bases to trimming and J lost 3 bases, with 14 bases between them. Germline CDR1 is SGHTA and CDR2 is FQGNSA. The CDR3 consists of 14 residues. CDR3 in DNA: TGTGCCAGCAGCCCGTTGGTCGGAGTCTACGAGCAGTACTTC. Its translation is CASSPLVGVYEQYF.

In this sample, this clone turned up once. The genes are TRBV25-1 and TRBJ1-6; D not certain. The CDR3 has 15 amino acids. In germline, CDR1 is MGHDK, CDR2 SYGVNS. Trimming removed 0 bases at V and 9 bases at J, with 12 bases between. This CDR3 is CASSEYRTETSPLHF. CDR3 nucleotides: TGTGCCAGCAGTGAATACCGGACTGAGACTTCACCCCTCCACTTT.

The V and J genes are TRBV19 and TRBJ2-7; 11 bases are a match to TRBD2. V gave up 5 bases and J gave up 4 bases; unmatched junction bases: 7. The germline CDR1 and CDR2 sequences are LNHDA and SQIVND (reference sequence). The CDR3 spans 15 residues. Here the CDR3 reads CASSGQLAGAYEQYF. In DNA, the CDR3 is TGTGCCAGTAGTGGCCAACTAGCGGGAGCTTACGAGCAGTACTTC. Looking up the rest from reference TRBV19 and TRBJ2-7 gives the full variable domain: DGGITQSPKYLFRKEGQNVTLSCEQNLNHDAMYWYRQDPGQGLRLIYYSQIVNDFQKGDIAEGYSVSREKKESFPLTVTSAQKNPTAFYLCASSGQLAGAYEQYFGPGTRLTVT.